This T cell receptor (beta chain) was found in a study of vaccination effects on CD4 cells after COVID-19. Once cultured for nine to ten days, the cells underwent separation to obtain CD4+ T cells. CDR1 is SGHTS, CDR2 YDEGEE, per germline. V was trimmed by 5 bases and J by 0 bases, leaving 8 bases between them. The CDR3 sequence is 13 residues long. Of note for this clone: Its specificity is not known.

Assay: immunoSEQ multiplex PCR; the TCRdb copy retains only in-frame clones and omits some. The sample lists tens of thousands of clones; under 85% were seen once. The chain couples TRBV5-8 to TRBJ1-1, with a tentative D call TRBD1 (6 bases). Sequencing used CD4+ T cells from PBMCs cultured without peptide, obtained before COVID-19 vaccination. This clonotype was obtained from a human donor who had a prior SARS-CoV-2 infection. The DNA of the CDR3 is TGTGCCAGCAGAACAGGGATGAACACTGAAGCTTTCTTT. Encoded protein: CASRTGMNTEAFF.